This entry concerns a single T cell receptor beta chain. Seattle's cohort entered during active infection and was followed longitudinally. This record comes from a study of blood T cell repertoires in COVID-19. Turning to the study itself: Researchers got acute and convalescent COVID-19 samples from the United States, Italy and Spain. T cells, B-cell-depleted T cells, or PBMCs provided the cDNA or gDNA that served as material.

Germline CDR1 and CDR2: MNHEY and SMNVEV (reference sequence). CDR3 length: 17 residues. V was clipped by 1 base and J by 0 bases, with 13 bases between them. Authors' methods: Estimation of nucleated cell counts relied on the amplification of reference gene primers. The protocol was immunoSEQ multiplex PCR, while the TCRdb copy is restricted to in-frame clones and leaves out a portion. Clonal size and the V and J genes are those of that table, whereas D and trimming came from the DNA. The data show about 150,000 clones, around 89% seen once. The chain joins TRBV27 to TRBJ2-1; perhaps TRBD2 as D (6 bases). The sample consisted of peripheral blood. This clonotype was sampled from a man aged 18 to 30 with COVID-19, enrolled during active disease. This CDR3 is CASSLFGGTGSYNEQFF. The CDR3 region has the DNA TGTGCCAGCAGTTTATTTGGCGGGACCGGCTCCTACAATGAGCAGTTCTTC.